The present T cell receptor beta chain was sequenced within a study of T cell repertoires in cytomegalovirus infection. Overall study context: Public TCR beta signatures were indicative of both CMV infection and a matching HLA type.

TCRdb independently ran MiXCR on the reads; one entry per CDR3 protein. The table records roughly 630,000 distinct CDR3 sequences, 20% to 25% of them present only once. Study conclusions and caveats: Accumulated public TCR beta family frequency recognized individuals carrying CMV together with the relevant HLA. What dominated the ex vivo response were HLA-C-restricted CMV-specific TCR beta clonotypes.

This clonotype turned up a few times. The antigen is not known. A junction boundary mismatches the germline segment, possibly from a read error. CDR1 MDHEN and CDR2 SYDVKM come from the germline V gene. The CDR3 has 12 amino acids. This TCR was recovered from a human donor in good health (CMV status not recorded). Some clones in this sample may be carry-over from other donors' samples. The material sequenced was CD8+ T cells from PBMCs. The chain is built from TRBV28 and TRBJ2-4; D not resolved. The CDR3 DNA follows: TGTGCCAGCAGTGCCGGACCTACGACCTCGGACTTC. Protein product: CASSAGPTTSDF.